These T cell receptor beta chains were read from a single sample in a study of blood T cells in healthy people across ages. From the 5' RACE reads, TCRdb called clonotypes with MiXCR, one entry per CDR3 protein. The sample gives 800,000 to 1,300,000 distinct CDR3 sequences, under 30% of which show up once; around 0.75% is in the top ten. In addition, the sample was reused for a study of T cells of mothers and their children.

The sequencing sample was made of blood. The receptors derive from a girl aged 2-9 years in good health. Both conserved end residues are part of each CDR3. The order of the fields is V gene, J gene, D gene, clone size, CDR3 DNA, CDR3 protein. A D gene is named only where the DNA matches it firmly. Some rows have no size entry. The others give once, few or many, or a class for an expanded clone.

>TRBV3-1|TRBJ2-1|.|.
TGTGCCAGCAGGCGAAGTTATTGGGGTGAGCAGTTCTTC
CASRRSYWGEQFF
>TRBV4-2|TRBJ1-6|.|.
TGTGCCAGCAGCCAAGATATCCAGGCCTCCTATAATTCACCCCTCCACTTT
CASSQDIQASYNSPLHF
>TRBV12-3/TRBV12-4|TRBJ1-2|.|.
TGTGCCAGCAGTTTGCTGGACTGGACGGACTATGGCTACACCTTC
CASSLLDWTDYGYTF
>TRBV10-2|TRBJ2-5|.|.
TGCGCCAGCAGTGAGTCGGGACAATCGGAGACCCAGTACTTC
CASSESGQSETQYF
>TRBV7-8|TRBJ2-1|.|few
TGTGCCACCATCAACGACGGGTCCTACAATGAGCAGTTCTTC
CATINDGSYNEQFF
>TRBV5-5|TRBJ2-5|.|few
TGTGCCAGCAGCTTCCCTAATAGTCGCATTCGGGGGTACCAAGAGACCCAGTACTTC
CASSFPNSRIRGYQETQYF
>TRBV29-1|TRBJ2-2|.|.
TGCAGCGTTGAAGATAGGAGAACCGGGGAGCTGTTTTTT
CSVEDRRTGELFF
>TRBV7-9|TRBJ1-4|TRBD1|.
TGTGCCAGCAGCCGGAGACAGGGAGGGAATGAAAAACTGTTTTTT
CASSRRQGGNEKLFF
>TRBV5-1|TRBJ1-1|TRBD1|once
TGCGCCAGCAGCTTGGACAGGGGTAGGATGAACACTGAAGCTTTCTTT
CASSLDRGRMNTEAFF
>TRBV7-4|TRBJ1-1|.|.
TGTGCCAGCAGCTTAGGGGGTGGTGGAAACACTGAAGCTTTCTTT
CASSLGGGGNTEAFF
>TRBV3-1|TRBJ2-7|.|.
TGTGCCAGCAGCCAAGGGGTCGGGCCGAGCTCCTACGAGCAGTACTTC
CASSQGVGPSSYEQYF
>TRBV6-5|TRBJ2-3|.|.
TGTGCCAGCAGACCACAGTGGGGCCGGGACACAGATACGCAGTATTTT
CASRPQWGRDTDTQYF
>TRBV24-1|TRBJ2-1|.|.
TGTGCCACCAGTGATTTCCCTTACAATGAGCAGTTCTTC
CATSDFPYNEQFF
>TRBV18|TRBJ2-7|.|.
TGTGCCAGCTCCCCTAGCGAGAGGCCTTCCTACGAGCAGTACTTC
CASSPSERPSYEQYF
>TRBV5-1|TRBJ2-5|.|.
TGCGCCAGCAGTGGGGCGCTGGGTGAGGTCCCCCAAGAGACCCAGTACTTC
CASSGALGEVPQETQYF
>TRBV12-3/TRBV12-4|TRBJ1-1|.|.
TGTGCCAGCAGTTTCATCGGGGCCCGCCGTGAAGCTTTCTTT
CASSFIGARREAFF
>TRBV9|TRBJ2-5|.|few
TGTGCCAGCAGCGTAGAGTTGCTTCCAGAGACCCAGTACTTC
CASSVELLPETQYF
>TRBV7-9|TRBJ2-1|.|.
TGTGCCAGCAGCTCAATAACAGGGAGCTCCTACAATGAGCAGTTCTTC
CASSSITGSSYNEQFF
>TRBV3-1|TRBJ2-5|.|few
TGTGCCAGCAGCCAAGATGCGGGACTGGTCCAAGAGACCCAGTACTTC
CASSQDAGLVQETQYF
>TRBV7-9|TRBJ1-1|.|few
TGTGCCAGCAGACCCAGAACAGGGAGGCCCGAGGCTTTCTTT
CASRPRTGRPEAFF
>TRBV20-1|TRBJ2-3|TRBD2|few
TGCAGTGCTAGAGAGCTCGGCGGGAGGCAGGGCAGAGGCACAGATACGCAGTATTTT
CSARELGGRQGRGTDTQYF
>TRBV29-1|TRBJ2-5|.|.
TGCAGCGTTGCTCTCCATGATACGACAGACCCAGAGACCCAGTACTTC
CSVALHDTTDPETQYF
>TRBV29-1|TRBJ1-1|.|few
TGCAGCGCCCTGGGGGGACAGAACACTGAAGCTTTCTTT
CSALGGQNTEAFF
>TRBV10-3|TRBJ2-3|.|.
TGTGCCATCAGTGGTTCAGGGAAGGGGCTCACAGATACGCAGTATTTT
CAISGSGKGLTDTQYF
>TRBV4-3|TRBJ1-6|.|many
TGCGCCAGCAGCCAAGATGGGACCTTTGTCTCACCCCTCCACTTT
CASSQDGTFVSPLHF
>TRBV12-5|TRBJ2-4|TRBD1|.
TGTGCTAGTGGCCTGACAGGGGGCATCCCTATTCAGTACTTC
CASGLTGGIPIQYF
>TRBV6-6|TRBJ1-2|.|.
TGTGCCGGCAGTTACGTAGGCGGTGGCTACACCTTC
CAGSYVGGGYTF
>TRBV7-2|TRBJ2-4|TRBD2|few
TGTGCCAGCAGCTTTACTAGCGGTCTAGCCAAAAACATTCAGTACTTC
CASSFTSGLAKNIQYF
>TRBV29-1|TRBJ2-2|.|few
TGCAGCGCCACGCCGGGGTCAGGGCTGGCCACCGGGGAGCTGTTTTTT
CSATPGSGLATGELFF
>TRBV7-9|TRBJ2-1|.|.
TGTGCCAGCAGCTTTCTTACGACCGACAATGAGCAGTTCTTC
CASSFLTTDNEQFF
>TRBV28|TRBJ2-5|.|.
TGTGCCAACAGTTTAAGGGTGGGAAGGCAAGAGACCCAGTACTTC
CANSLRVGRQETQYF
>TRBV4-1|TRBJ2-3|TRBD2|few
TGCGCCAGCAGCCAAGTGATTCTGAGGCTAGCGGGCACAGATACGCAGTATTTT
CASSQVILRLAGTDTQYF
>TRBV2|TRBJ1-4|.|few
TGTGCCAGCAGAGGTCTTAATGAAAAACTGTTTTTT
CASRGLNEKLFF
>TRBV29-1|TRBJ2-1|.|.
TGCAGCGGGGGTTCGGCCGACTACAATGAGCAGTTCTTC
CSGGSADYNEQFF
>TRBV6-5|TRBJ1-1|TRBD1|.
TGTGCCAGCAGTTGGACAGGGCCTACAGCTGAAGCTTTCTTT
CASSWTGPTAEAFF
>TRBV7-8|TRBJ2-7|.|few
TGTGCCAGCAGCTTAGAGAGGGCCTACGAGCAGTACTTC
CASSLERAYEQYF
>TRBV7-2|TRBJ1-1|TRBD1|few
TGTGCCAGCAGCTTAGACACCGGGACAGGGGTTTTT
CASSLDTGTGVF
>TRBV28|TRBJ1-4|.|.
TGTGCCAGCAGATACGTAGACAGTGTTAATGAAAAACTGCCTTTT
CASRYVDSVNEKLPF
>TRBV10-3|TRBJ2-7|.|.
TGTGCCATCAGTGAGAGACGGGTTTCGTACGAGCAGTACTTC
CAISERRVSYEQYF
>TRBV5-1|TRBJ2-2|.|.
TGCGCCAGCAGCACGCAGGGACCCGGGGAGCTGTTTTTT
CASSTQGPGELFF
>TRBV24-1|TRBJ1-4|.|.
TGTGCCACCAGTGACGTCAATGAAAAACTGTTTTTT
CATSDVNEKLFF
>TRBV11-2|TRBJ2-3|TRBD2|.
TGTGCCAGCAGCTATCAGCGGGGAAGCACAGATACGCAGTATTTT
CASSYQRGSTDTQYF
>TRBV9|TRBJ2-7|TRBD2|few
TGTGCCAGCAGCTTGGGACTAGCGGGGGTCGAGCAGTACTTC
CASSLGLAGVEQYF
>TRBV29-1|TRBJ2-2|.|.
TGCAGCGTTGAAGGGGACGGGGAGCTGTTTTTT
CSVEGDGELFF
>TRBV28|TRBJ2-7|.|.
TGTGCCAGCAAATCAGATGAGCAGTACTTC
CASKSDEQYF
>TRBV28|TRBJ1-5|.|few
TGTGCCAGCAGTTTTGGGGTCGGCTCTAATCAGCCCCAGCATTTT
CASSFGVGSNQPQHF
>TRBV6-2/TRBV6-3|TRBJ2-3|TRBD1|.
TGTGCCAGCAGCCCCAGGGGGAAGACAGATACGCAGTATTTT
CASSPRGKTDTQYF
>TRBV5-5|TRBJ1-2|TRBD1|.
TGTGCCAGCAGCTCGGGGACAGCGTATGACTACACCTTC
CASSSGTAYDYTF
>TRBV29-1|TRBJ1-4|.|few
TGCAGCGTTTCAACGCCGCCGGGTGAACTGTTTTTT
CSVSTPPGELFF